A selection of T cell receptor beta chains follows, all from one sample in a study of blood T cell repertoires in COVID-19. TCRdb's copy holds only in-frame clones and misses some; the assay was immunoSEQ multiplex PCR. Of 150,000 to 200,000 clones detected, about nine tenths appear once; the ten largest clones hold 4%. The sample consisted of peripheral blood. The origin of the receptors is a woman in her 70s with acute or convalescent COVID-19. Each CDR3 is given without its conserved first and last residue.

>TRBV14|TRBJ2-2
ASSQMSGRAGLLGTGELF
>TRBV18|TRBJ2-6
ASSRKNPGAGANVLT
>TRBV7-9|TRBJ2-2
ASSLRGQTANTGELF
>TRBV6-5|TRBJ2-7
ASSSTGTPYEQY
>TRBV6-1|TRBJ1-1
ASSERVVTEAF
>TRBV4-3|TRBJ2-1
ASSQDASGGQF
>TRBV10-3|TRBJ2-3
AITGTGMTDTQY
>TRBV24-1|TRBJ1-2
ATSDPPGRGGYGYT
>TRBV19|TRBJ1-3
ASSVRGPGNTIY
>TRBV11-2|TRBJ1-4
ASSFGTGVNEKLF